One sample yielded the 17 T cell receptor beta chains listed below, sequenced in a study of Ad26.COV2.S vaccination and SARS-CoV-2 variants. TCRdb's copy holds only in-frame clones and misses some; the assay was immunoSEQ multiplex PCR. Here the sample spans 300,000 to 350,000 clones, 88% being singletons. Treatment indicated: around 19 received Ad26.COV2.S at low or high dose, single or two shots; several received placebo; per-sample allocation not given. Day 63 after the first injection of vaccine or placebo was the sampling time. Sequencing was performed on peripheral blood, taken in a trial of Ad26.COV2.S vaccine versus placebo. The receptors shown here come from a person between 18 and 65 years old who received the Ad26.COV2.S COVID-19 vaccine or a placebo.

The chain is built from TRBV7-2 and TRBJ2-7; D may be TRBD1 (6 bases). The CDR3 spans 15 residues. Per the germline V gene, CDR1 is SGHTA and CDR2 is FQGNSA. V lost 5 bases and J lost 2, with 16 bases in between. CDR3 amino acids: CASSLGQFRTYEQYF. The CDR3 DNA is TGTGCCAGCAGCCTAGGACAGTTCAGGACCTACGAGCAGTACTTC.

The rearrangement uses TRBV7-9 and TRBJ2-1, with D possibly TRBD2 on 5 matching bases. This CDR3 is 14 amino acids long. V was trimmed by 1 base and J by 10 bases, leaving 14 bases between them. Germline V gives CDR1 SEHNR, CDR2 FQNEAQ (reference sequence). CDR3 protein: CASSLEGRRGEQFF. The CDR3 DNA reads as TGTGCCAGCAGCTTAGAGGGCAGGCGAGGGGAGCAGTTCTTC. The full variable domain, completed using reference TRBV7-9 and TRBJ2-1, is DTGVSQNPRHKITKRGQNVTFRCDPISEHNRLYWYRQTLGQGPEFLTYFQNEAQLEKSRLLSDRFSAERPKGSFSTLEIQRTEQGDSAMYLCASSLEGRRGEQFFGPGTRLTVL.

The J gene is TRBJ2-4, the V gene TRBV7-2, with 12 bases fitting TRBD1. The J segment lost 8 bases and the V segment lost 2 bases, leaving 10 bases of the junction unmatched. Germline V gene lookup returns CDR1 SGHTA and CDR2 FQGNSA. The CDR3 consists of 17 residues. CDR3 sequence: CASSLSGTGGLWDIQYF. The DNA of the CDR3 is TGTGCCAGCAGCTTATCCGGGACAGGGGGCTTGTGGGACATTCAGTACTTC.

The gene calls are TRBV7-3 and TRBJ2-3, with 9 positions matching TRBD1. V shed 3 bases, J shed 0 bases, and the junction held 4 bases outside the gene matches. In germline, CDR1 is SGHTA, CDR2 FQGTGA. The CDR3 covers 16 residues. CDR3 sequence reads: CASSFRTGASTDTQYF. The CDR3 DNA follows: TGTGCCAGCAGCTTCCGGACAGGGGCTAGCACAGATACGCAGTATTTT.

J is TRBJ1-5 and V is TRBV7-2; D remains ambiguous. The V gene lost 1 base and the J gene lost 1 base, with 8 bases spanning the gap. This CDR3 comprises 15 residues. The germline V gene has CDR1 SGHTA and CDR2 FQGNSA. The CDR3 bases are TGTGCCAGCAGCTTAGTTTTGGGCAGCAATCAGCCCCAGCATTTT. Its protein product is CASSLVLGSNQPQHF.

The CDR3 loop is CASSVAAGKETQYF. In DNA form, the CDR3 reads TGTGCCAGCAGCGTAGCTGCTGGGAAAGAGACCCAGTACTTC. This rearrangement joins TRBV9 to TRBJ2-5; the D is unclear. This CDR3 spans 14 amino acids. Germline values: CDR1 SGDLS, CDR2 YYNGEE. The V and J ends lost 0 bases and 3 bases respectively, with 9 bases between them.

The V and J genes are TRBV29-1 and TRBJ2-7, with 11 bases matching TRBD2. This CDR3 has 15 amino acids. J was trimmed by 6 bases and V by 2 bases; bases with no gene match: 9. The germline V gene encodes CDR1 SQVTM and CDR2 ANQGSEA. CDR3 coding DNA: TGCAGCGTTGAACTTAGCGGGAGGGCCAGTGGCGAGCAGTACTTC. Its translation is CSVELSGRASGEQYF.

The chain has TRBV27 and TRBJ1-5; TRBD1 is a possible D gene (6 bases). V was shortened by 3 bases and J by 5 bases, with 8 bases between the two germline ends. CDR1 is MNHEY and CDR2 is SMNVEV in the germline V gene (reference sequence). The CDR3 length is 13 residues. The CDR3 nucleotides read TGTGCCAGCAGTTTGGACAGCCATCAGCCCCAGCATTTT. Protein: CASSLDSHQPQHF.

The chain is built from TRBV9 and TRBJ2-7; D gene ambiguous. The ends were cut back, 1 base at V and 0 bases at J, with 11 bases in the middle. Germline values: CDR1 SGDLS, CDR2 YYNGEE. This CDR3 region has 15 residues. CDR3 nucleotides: TGTGCCAGCAGCGTATCGTGGGATTCCTCCTACGAGCAGTACTTC. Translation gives CASSVSWDSSYEQYF.

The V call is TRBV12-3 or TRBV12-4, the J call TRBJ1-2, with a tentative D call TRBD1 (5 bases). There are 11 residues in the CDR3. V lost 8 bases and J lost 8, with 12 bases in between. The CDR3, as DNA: TGTGCCAGCTACAGGTCCGAGGGCTACACCTTC. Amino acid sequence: CASYRSEGYTF.

The CDR3 sequence is CAWGDRGRSYEQYF. CDR3 coding DNA: TGTGCCTGGGGTGACAGGGGGCGATCCTACGAGCAGTACTTC. V usage is TRBV30 and J usage is TRBJ2-7, with 10 bases fitting TRBD1. V gave up 5 bases and J gave up 1 base; unmatched junction bases: 5. Germline assignment: CDR1 GTSNPN and CDR2 SVGIG (reference sequence). This CDR3 contains 14 residues.

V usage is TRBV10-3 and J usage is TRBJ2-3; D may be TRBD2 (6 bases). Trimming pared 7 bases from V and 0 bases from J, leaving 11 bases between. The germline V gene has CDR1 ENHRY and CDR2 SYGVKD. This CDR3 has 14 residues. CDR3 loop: CAIKPGVSTDTQYF. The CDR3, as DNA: TGTGCCATCAAGCCGGGGGTGAGCACAGATACGCAGTATTTT.

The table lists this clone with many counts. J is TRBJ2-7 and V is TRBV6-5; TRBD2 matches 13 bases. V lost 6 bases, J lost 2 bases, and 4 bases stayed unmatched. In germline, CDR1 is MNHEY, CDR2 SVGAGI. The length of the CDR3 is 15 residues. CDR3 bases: TGTGCCAGCAGCATACTAGCGGGAGGGCCCTACGAGCAGTACTTC. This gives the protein CASSILAGGPYEQYF.

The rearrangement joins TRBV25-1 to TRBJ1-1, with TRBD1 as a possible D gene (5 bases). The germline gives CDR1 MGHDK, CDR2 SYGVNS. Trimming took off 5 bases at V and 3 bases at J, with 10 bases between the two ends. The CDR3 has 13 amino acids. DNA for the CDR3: TGTGCCAGCAGTCTAGGAGGGGACACTGAAGCTTTCTTT. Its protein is CASSLGGDTEAFF.

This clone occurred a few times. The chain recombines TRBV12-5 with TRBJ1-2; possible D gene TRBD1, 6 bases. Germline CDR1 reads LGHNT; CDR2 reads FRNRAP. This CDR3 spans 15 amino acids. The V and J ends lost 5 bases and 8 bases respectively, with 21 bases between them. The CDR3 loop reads CASGAGRLSGEGYTF. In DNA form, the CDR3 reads TGTGCTAGTGGTGCCGGACGGCTATCAGGGGAGGGCTACACCTTC.

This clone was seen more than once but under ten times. CDR3 protein: CASRLDPDNEQFF. The CDR3 nucleotides are TGTGCCAGCAGACTGGACCCCGACAATGAGCAGTTCTTC. The chain employs TRBV4-2 and TRBJ2-1; D is unresolved. This CDR3 has 13 residues. V gave up 6 bases and J gave up 5 bases, with 11 bases separating them. In germline, CDR1 is LGHNA, CDR2 YNFKEQ.

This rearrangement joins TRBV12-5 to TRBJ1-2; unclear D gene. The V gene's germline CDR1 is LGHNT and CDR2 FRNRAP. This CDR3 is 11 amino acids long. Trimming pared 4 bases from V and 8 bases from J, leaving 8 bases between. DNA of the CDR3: TGTGCTAGTGGTTCGGGTTGGGGCTACACCTTC. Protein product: CASGSGWGYTF.